Below, 18 T cell receptor beta chains from the same sample are listed, as sequenced in a study of immune cell composition in non-small cell lung cancer. Clones were sequenced by immunoSEQ multiplex PCR, and TCRdb holds only the in-frame ones, with some missing. The sample carries about 4,900 clones, around 83% recorded once. The sequencing input was lung tumor tissue. Every receptor here comes from a human donor with non-small cell lung cancer.

The V call is TRBV5-1, the J call TRBJ2-1; D perhaps matches TRBD2 (5 bases). CDR1 and CDR2 from the germline V gene are SGHRS and YFSETQ. The CDR3 spans 13 residues. Trimming cost V 2 bases and J 2 bases, with 5 bases left between them. CDR3 amino acids: CASSFGTYNEQFF. The CDR3, as DNA: TGCGCCAGCAGCTTCGGGACCTACAATGAGCAGTTCTTC.

The V and J genes are TRBV11-2 and TRBJ1-3; a possible D gene is TRBD1 (5 bases). The germline V gene has CDR1 SGHAT and CDR2 FQNNGV. The V end was cut by 5 bases, the J end by 0 bases, with 8 bases between. The CDR3 spans 14 residues. CDR3: CASSPGTSGNTIYF. DNA for the CDR3: TGTGCCAGCAGCCCAGGGACCTCTGGAAACACCATATATTTT.

This chain links TRBV28 with TRBJ2-6; 7 nucleotides agree with TRBD1. V was clipped by 9 bases and J by 3 bases; unmatched bases: 8. CDR1 is MDHEN, CDR2 SYDVKM, per germline. The CDR3 extends over 15 amino acids. The CDR3 DNA reads as TGTGCCAGTAAAACAGGGGTGGTTGGGGCCAACGTCCTGACTTTC. Residues: CASKTGVVGANVLTF.

Here the CDR3 reads CASSETHRGYGYTF. The CDR3 bases are TGTGCCAGCAGTGAAACCCACAGGGGATATGGCTACACCTTC. The chain is built from TRBV6-1 and TRBJ1-2; TRBD1 matches at 7 bases. Unmatched junction bases numbered 5, after V lost 2 bases and J lost 5 bases. In germline, CDR1 is MNHNS, CDR2 SASEGT. CDR3 length: 14 amino acids.

This chain links TRBV6-1 with TRBJ2-6, with 8 positions matching TRBD1. V was pared by 0 bases and J by 4 bases, with 11 bases of the junction left unmatched. The CDR3 consists of 19 residues. Germline-derived CDR1 and CDR2 are MNHNS and SASEGT. Here the CDR3 reads CASSEALAGGAGGANVLTF. CDR3 sequence (DNA): TGTGCCAGCAGTGAAGCGTTAGCAGGGGGCGCGGGGGGGGCCAACGTCCTGACTTTC.

The CDR3 sequence: CASSFLAGTDTQYF. The CDR3 nucleotides read TGTGCCAGCAGTTTCCTAGCTGGCACAGATACGCAGTATTTT. V and J are TRBV28 and TRBJ2-3; possible D gene TRBD2, 5 bases. The CDR3 consists of 14 residues. Trimming left V 3 bases short and J 1 base short, with 8 bases between. In germline, CDR1 is MDHEN, CDR2 SYDVKM.

This clone has a single count. The chain uses TRBV7-2 and TRBJ2-1; no clear D. Germline-derived CDR1 and CDR2 are SGHTA and FQGNSA. V gave up 5 bases and J gave up 2 bases, with 13 bases separating them. This CDR3 is built from 15 residues. CDR3 nucleotides: TGTGCCAGCAGCCATAGACCCGGACCCTACAATGAGCAGTTCTTC. Its protein is CASSHRPGPYNEQFF.

The chain uses TRBV7-3 and TRBJ2-3; D is undetermined. The CDR3 contains 11 residues. V was trimmed by 8 bases and J by 3 bases, leaving 6 bases between them. Germline-derived CDR1 and CDR2 are SGHTA and FQGTGA. CDR3 sequence: CASGSTDTQYF. The CDR3 bases are TGTGCCAGCGGCTCTACAGATACGCAGTATTTT.

This clone was recorded once. The V gene is TRBV27, the J gene TRBJ1-4; D unclear. V lost 6 bases and J lost 3, with 14 bases in between. From germline, CDR1 is MNHEY and CDR2 SMNVEV (reference sequence). The CDR3 covers 15 residues. The CDR3 loop reads CASSMTRASNEKLFF. The DNA for the CDR3 is TGTGCCAGCAGCATGACCCGGGCCTCTAATGAAAAACTGTTTTTT.

The chain couples TRBV11-2 to TRBJ2-7; tentatively, D is TRBD1 (6 bases). V was shortened by 3 bases and J by 4 bases, with 13 bases between the two germline ends. Germline assignment: CDR1 SGHAT and CDR2 FQNNGV. This CDR3 region has 14 residues. This CDR3 reads CASSFQQGDYEQYF. The CDR3 coding sequence is TGTGCCAGCAGCTTTCAACAGGGCGATTACGAGCAGTACTTC.

V is TRBV19 and J is TRBJ1-5, with 10 bases lining up with TRBD1. Trimming at V came to 6 bases and at J to 0 bases, leaving 5 bases not matched to a gene. From germline, CDR1 is LNHDA and CDR2 SQIVND (reference sequence). The CDR3 spans 16 residues. The CDR3 DNA is TGTGCCAGTAGCCTCGACAGGGGGCTTAGCAATCAGCCCCAGCATTTT. Protein product: CASSLDRGLSNQPQHF.

This clone came up a few times. The gene calls are TRBV7-9 and TRBJ1-4; tentative D call: TRBD1 (5 bases). Trimming removed 4 bases from V and 2 bases from J, with 5 bases in between. Germline CDR1 reads SEHNR; CDR2 reads FQNEAQ (reference sequence). There are 13 residues in the CDR3. In nucleotides, the CDR3 is TGTGCCAGCAGCTGGGGGACTAATGAAAAACTGTTTTTT. Its translation: CASSWGTNEKLFF.

This clone was seen a handful of times. CDR3 sequence reads: CASSYGGNTADTQYF. In DNA form, the CDR3 reads TGTGCCAGCAGTTACGGGGGAAACACGGCGGATACGCAGTATTTT. The chain links TRBV6-6 to TRBJ2-3, with D perhaps matching TRBD1 or TRBD2 (5 bases each). Looked up from germline, CDR1 is MNHNY and CDR2 is SVGAGI (reference sequence). This CDR3 spans 15 amino acids. With 2 bases removed from V and 6 bases from J, the gap between germline ends came to 15 bases.

The chain recombines TRBV2 with TRBJ1-2; D may be TRBD1 (5 bases). Germline V gene data show CDR1 as SNHLY and CDR2 as FYNNEI. Deletions cut 11 bases from V and 1 base from J, with 17 bases between. This CDR3 spans 14 amino acids. For the CDR3, the DNA is TGTGCCGGGTGGGACGGAGCTTATAACTATGGCTACACCTTC. Protein product: CAGWDGAYNYGYTF.

The chain couples TRBV11-3 to TRBJ2-7; the D is unclear. Between the trimmed V and J ends, which lost 5 bases and 3 bases, there was a span of 5 bases. The CDR3 length is 11 residues. Germline V CDR1 and CDR2: SGHNT, YENEEA. The CDR3 nucleotides read TGTGCCAGCAGCGCAAACTACGAGCAGTACTTC. Residues: CASSANYEQYF. The variable domain in full, with the rest retrieved from reference TRBV11-3 and TRBJ2-7, is EAGVVQSPRYKIIEKKQPVAFWCNPISGHNTLYWYLQNLGQGPELLIRYENEEAVDDSQLPKDRFSAERLKGVDSTLKIQPAELGDSAVYLCASSANYEQYFGPGTRLTVT.

This clone has just a few counts. Its ends do not fully match the called genes, so a read error is possible. The V and J genes are TRBV6-5 and TRBJ2-7; D might be TRBD1 or TRBD2, each matching 5 bases. In germline, CDR1 is MNHEY, CDR2 SVGAGI. CDR3 length equals 15 residues. In DNA, the CDR3 is TGTGCCAGCAGTTACTCGTGGGGGTCCGCTAGGGAGCAAGACTTC. Translating gives CASSYSWGSAREQDF.

Notes on this clone: Different DNA sequences within this sample yield the same CDR3. The V and J genes are TRBV28 and TRBJ2-3; TRBD2 agrees at 8 bases. The J segment lost 2 bases and the V segment lost 3 bases, leaving 4 bases of the junction unmatched. The CDR3 length is 15 residues. Germline CDR1 is MDHEN and CDR2 is SYDVKM. The DNA for the CDR3 is TGTGCCAGCAGTTTGCCTAGCGGGCTCACAGATACGCAGTATTTT. Protein product: CASSLPSGLTDTQYF.

In its sample, this clone was seen once. This chain links TRBV2 with TRBJ1-1, with 7 positions matching TRBD1. The CDR3 has 10 residues. From germline, CDR1 is SNHLY and CDR2 FYNNEI. V dropped 10 bases and J dropped 7; count of bases not matched to a gene: 3. CDR3 nucleotides: TGTGCCACAGGGGGGGGTGAAGCTTTCTTT. This encodes CATGGGEAFF.